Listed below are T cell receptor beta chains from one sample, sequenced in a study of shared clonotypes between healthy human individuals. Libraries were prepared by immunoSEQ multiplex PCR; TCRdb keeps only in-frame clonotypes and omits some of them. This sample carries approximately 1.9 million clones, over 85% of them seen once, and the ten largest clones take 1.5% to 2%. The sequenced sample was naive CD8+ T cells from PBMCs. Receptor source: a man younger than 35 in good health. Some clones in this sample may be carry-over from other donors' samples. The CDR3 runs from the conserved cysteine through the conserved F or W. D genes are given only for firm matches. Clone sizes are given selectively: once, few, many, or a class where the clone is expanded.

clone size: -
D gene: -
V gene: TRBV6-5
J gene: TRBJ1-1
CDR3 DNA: TGTGCCAGCAGTTATGGGTATATGCACACTGAAGCTTTCTTT
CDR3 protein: CASSYGYMHTEAFF

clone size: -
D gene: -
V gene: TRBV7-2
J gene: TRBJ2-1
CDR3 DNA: TGTGCCAGCAGCTTAGGAGTGAGCGAGCAGTTCTTC
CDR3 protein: CASSLGVSEQFF

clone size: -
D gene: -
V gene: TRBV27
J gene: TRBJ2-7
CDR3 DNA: TGTGCCAGCAGTTTAGCACCAGTTCCGGCCTACGAGCAGTACTTC
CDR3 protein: CASSLAPVPAYEQYF

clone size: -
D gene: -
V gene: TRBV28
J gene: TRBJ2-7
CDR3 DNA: TGTGCCAGCAACGGGGGTGCTTACGAGCAGTACTTC
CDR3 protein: CASNGGAYEQYF

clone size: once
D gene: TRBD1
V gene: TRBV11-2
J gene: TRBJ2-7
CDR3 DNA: TGTGCCAGCAGCAACCGGGACAGGGACTACGAGCAGTACTTC
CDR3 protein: CASSNRDRDYEQYF

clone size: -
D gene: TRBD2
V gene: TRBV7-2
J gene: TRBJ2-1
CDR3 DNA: TGTGCCAGCAGCTACCTAGCGGGAGGAGTTTACAATGAGCAGTTCTTC
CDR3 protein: CASSYLAGGVYNEQFF

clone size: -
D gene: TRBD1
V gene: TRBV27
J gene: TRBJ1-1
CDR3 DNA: TGTGCCAGCAGTTATGGGGGACAGCTGAACACTGAAGCTTTCTTT
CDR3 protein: CASSYGGQLNTEAFF

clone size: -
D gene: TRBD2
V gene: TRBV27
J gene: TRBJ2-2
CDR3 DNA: TGTGCCAGCAGTCAATCAGCGGGAGGGTCGCCCGGGGAGCTGTTTTTT
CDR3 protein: CASSQSAGGSPGELFF

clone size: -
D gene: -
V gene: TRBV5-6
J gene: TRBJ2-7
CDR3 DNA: TGTGCCAGCAGCTTGGGGACAGTTGGTTACGAGCAGTACTTC
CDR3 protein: CASSLGTVGYEQYF

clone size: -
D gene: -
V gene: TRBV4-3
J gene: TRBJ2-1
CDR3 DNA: TGCGCCAGCAGCCAAGATACCCGGGCGGACTACAATGAGCAGTTCTTC
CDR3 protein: CASSQDTRADYNEQFF

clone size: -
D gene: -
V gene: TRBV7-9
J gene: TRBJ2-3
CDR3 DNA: TGTGCCAGCAGCTCGAAGGTCGCGGGGAACAGGGAGATCACAGATACGCAGTATTTT
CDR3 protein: CASSSKVAGNREITDTQYF

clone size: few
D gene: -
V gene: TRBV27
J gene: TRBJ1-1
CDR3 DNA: TGTGCCAGCAGTCTGGGAGGAAACACTGAAGCTTTCTTT
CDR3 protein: CASSLGGNTEAFF

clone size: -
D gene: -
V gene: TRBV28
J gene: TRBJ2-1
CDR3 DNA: TGTGCCAGCAGTTTACTTAGCGGAAGTATGTATGAGCAGTTCTTC
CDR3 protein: CASSLLSGSMYEQFF

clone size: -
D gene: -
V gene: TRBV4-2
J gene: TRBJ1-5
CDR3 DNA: TGTGCCAGCAGCCCCCTCGGGACCAACCGGCCCAATCAGCCCCAGCATTTT
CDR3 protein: CASSPLGTNRPNQPQHF

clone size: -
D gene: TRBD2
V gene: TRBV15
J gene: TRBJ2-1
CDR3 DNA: TGTGCCACCAGCATAGGACTAGCGCCTCTAAATGAGCAGTTCTTC
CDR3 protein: CATSIGLAPLNEQFF

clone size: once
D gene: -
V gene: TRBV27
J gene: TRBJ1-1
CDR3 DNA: TGTGCCAGCAGTCCCACCCGTGTGGAGGGGTACGGTAGAGCTTTCTTT
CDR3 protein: CASSPTRVEGYGRAFF

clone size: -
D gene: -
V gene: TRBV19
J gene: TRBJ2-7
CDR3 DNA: TGTGCCAGTAGTTTAAGGAGTCTGAGTAAGTACGAGCAGTACTTC
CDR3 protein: CASSLRSLSKYEQYF

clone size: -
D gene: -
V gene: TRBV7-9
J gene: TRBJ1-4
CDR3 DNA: TGTGCCAGCAGGCCTGATAAGGCAAATGAAAAACTGTTTTTT
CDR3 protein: CASRPDKANEKLFF

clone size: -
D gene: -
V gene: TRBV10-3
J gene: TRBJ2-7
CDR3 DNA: TGTGCCATCAATCGGCAGGAGGAATACGAGCAGTACTTC
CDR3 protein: CAINRQEEYEQYF

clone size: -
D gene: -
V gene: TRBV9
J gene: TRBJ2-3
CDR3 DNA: TGTGCCAGCAGCGGCGACTCTTTCACAGATACGCAGTATTTT
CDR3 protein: CASSGDSFTDTQYF

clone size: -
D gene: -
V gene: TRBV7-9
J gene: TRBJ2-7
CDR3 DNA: TGTGCCAGCAGCTTCGCCGGGACCATATACGAGCAGTACTTC
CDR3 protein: CASSFAGTIYEQYF

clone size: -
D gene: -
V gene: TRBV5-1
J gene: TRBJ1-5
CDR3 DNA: TGCGCCAGCAGCTTGGTCCCCGGGGATCAGCCCCAGCATTTT
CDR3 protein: CASSLVPGDQPQHF

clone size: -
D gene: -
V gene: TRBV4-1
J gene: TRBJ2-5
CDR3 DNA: TGCGCCAGCAGCCATGGAACAGAGACCCAGTACTTC
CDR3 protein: CASSHGTETQYF

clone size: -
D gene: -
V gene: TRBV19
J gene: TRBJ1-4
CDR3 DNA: TGTGCCAGTAGAGGGGTTTCGTTAAATGAAAAACTGTTTTTT
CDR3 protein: CASRGVSLNEKLFF

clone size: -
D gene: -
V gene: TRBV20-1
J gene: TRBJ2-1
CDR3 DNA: TGCAGTGCGGAGTCGGACAATGAGCAGTTCTTC
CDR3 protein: CSAESDNEQFF

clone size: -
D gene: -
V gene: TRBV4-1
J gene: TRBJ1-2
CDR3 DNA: TGCGCCAGCAGCCAAGACTCTACCCAGGGTTATGGCTACACCTTC
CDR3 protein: CASSQDSTQGYGYTF

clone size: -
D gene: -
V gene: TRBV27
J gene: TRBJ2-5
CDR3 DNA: TGTGCCAGCGGTCCCTTATTGGGGACGGCAAAAGAGACCCAGTACTTC
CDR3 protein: CASGPLLGTAKETQYF

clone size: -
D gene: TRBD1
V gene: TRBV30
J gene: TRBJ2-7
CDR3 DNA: TGTGCCTGGGCAAAGACAGGGAAGGGCTACGAGCAGTACTTC
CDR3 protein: CAWAKTGKGYEQYF

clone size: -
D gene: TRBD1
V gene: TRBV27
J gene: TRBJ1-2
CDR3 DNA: TGTGCCAGCAGTTTGGGACAGGGGGTGAGCTATGGCTACACCTTC
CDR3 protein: CASSLGQGVSYGYTF

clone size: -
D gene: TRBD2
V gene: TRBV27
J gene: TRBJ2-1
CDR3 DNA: TGTGCCAGCAGGGACAGACTAGCGGGAGTGGATGAGCAGTTCTTC
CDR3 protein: CASRDRLAGVDEQFF

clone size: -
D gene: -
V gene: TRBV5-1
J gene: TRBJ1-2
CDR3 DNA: TGCGCCAGCAGCTTGGTCCCGAGTAACTATGGCTACACCTTC
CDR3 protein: CASSLVPSNYGYTF

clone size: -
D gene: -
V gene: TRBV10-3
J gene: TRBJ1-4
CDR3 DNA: TGTGCCATAAGTGAGGGTGCAACTAATGAAAAACTGTTTTTT
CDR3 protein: CAISEGATNEKLFF

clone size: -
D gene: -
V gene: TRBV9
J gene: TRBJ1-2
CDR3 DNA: TGTGCCAGCGGCGCGGAACAGGGCTATGGCTACACCTTC
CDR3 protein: CASGAEQGYGYTF

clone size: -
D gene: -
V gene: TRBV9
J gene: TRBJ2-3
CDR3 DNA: TGTGCCAGCAGCCACGGGGCAGATACGCAGTATTTT
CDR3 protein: CASSHGADTQYF

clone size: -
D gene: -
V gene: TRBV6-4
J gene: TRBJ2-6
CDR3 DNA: TGTGCCAGCAGTGACAGGGGGATTAAGTCTGGGGCCAACGTCCTGACTTTC
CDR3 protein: CASSDRGIKSGANVLTF

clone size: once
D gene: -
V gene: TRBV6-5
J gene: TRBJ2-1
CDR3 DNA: TGTGCCAGCAGGGAGCGGGCTCCAGGGAATGAGCAGTTCTTC
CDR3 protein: CASRERAPGNEQFF

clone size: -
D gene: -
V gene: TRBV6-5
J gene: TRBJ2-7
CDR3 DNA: TGTGCCAGCAGTTACTCGGGGGAGCAGTACTTC
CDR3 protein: CASSYSGEQYF

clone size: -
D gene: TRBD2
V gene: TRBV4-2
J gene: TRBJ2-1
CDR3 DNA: TGTGCCAGCAGCCAATTTCCGGGACTAGCGGGAGAAATGAATCTTGAGCAGTTCTTC
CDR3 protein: CASSQFPGLAGEMNLEQFF

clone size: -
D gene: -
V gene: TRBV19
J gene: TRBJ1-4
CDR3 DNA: TGTGCCAGTAGTGCATCTCCTCTTAAACGAGAAAAACTGTTTTTT
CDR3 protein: CASSASPLKREKLFF

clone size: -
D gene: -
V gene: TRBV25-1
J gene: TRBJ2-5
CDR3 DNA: TGTGCCAGCAGTGAATCCTGGGGATGGGAGACCCAGTACTTC
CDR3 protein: CASSESWGWETQYF

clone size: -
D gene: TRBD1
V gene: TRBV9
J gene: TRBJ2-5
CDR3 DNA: TGTGCCAGCAGCGTAGCAGACAGGGTTGGGACCCAGTACTTC
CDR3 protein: CASSVADRVGTQYF

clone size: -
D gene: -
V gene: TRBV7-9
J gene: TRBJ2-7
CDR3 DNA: TGTGCCAGCAGTCAAAGACAGGCCAGCCGACTCTACGAGCAGTACTTC
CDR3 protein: CASSQRQASRLYEQYF

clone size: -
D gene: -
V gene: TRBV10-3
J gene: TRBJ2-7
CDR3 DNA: TGTGCCATCACCCCCGGAGGGCTTTACGAGCAGTACTTC
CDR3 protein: CAITPGGLYEQYF

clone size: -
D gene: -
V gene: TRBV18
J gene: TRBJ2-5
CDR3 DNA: TGTGCCAGCTCACCATGGTCTGGGACTCCGGAGGCCCAAGAGACCCAGTACTTC
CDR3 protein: CASSPWSGTPEAQETQYF

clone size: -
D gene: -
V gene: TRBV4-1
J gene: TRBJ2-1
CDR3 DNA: TGCGCCAGCAGCCAAGATATGGCAGGGAGAAATGAGCAGTTCTTC
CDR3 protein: CASSQDMAGRNEQFF

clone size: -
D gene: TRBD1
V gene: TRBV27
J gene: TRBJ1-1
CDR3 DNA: TGTGCCAGCAGTTTATCGCGACAGGGGTTCACTGAAGCTTTCTTT
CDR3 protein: CASSLSRQGFTEAFF

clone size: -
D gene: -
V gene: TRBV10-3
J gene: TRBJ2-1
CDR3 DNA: TGTGCCATCAGTGAGTCGCCAGTCCCTACCTACAATGAGCAGTTCTTC
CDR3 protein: CAISESPVPTYNEQFF

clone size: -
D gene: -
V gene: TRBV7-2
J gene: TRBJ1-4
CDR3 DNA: TGTGCCAGCAGCTTAGTCGGGGTTTCAAATGAAAAACTGTTTTTT
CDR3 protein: CASSLVGVSNEKLFF